This is a list of T cell receptor beta chains from one sample in a study of T cell responses to AZD1222 COVID-19 vaccine. Sequencing was performed with immunoSEQ multiplex PCR; in TCRdb, only in-frame clones are kept and a portion is missing. Of about 150,000 clones listed, approximately 90% were seen once; the top ten hold around 5%. The sequencing used peripheral blood, collected on day 0 of AZD1222 vaccination. The receptors stem from an adult in good health. Both conserved end residues are trimmed from each CDR3.

TRBV7-2 | 9 | ASSFMGEQF
TRBV5-6 | 11 | ASSLLSWDTQY
TRBV19 | 14 | ASSIEKASTTDTQY
TRBV5-4 | 14 | ASSRGGAGGSYEQY
TRBV5-1 | 11 | ASSRGVADDKY
TRBV2 | 13 | ASSEQAGGDYGYT
TRBV19 | 13 | ASSFRGVSTDTQY
TRBV5-4 | 14 | ASSTGLAPSSGEQY
TRBV7-5 | 15 | VRSLADTRGHNSPLH
TRBV5-1 | 12 | ASSLVQLTDTQY
TRBV6-1 | 14 | ASSEGLHAQAGELF
TRBV28 | 11 | AISQGIAEKLF
TRBV21-1 | 12 | ASSKERSNQPQH
TRBV7-9 | 10 | ASSLVNTEAF
TRBV25-1 | 12 | ASNPSGRGWEQY
TRBV12-3/TRBV12-4 | 9 | ASGFYNEQF
TRBV3-1/TRBV3-2 | 12 | ASSQGERNSPLH
TRBV2 | 11 | ASRSGLRNIQY
TRBV28 | 12 | ASSLGTGNYGYT
TRBV5-5 | 11 | ASSRQGADEQY
TRBV6-2/TRBV6-3 | 14 | ASSPDRGFFNQPQH
TRBV9 | 14 | ASSVAGGGHEETQY
TRBV2 | 13 | ASSERWGNNQPQH
TRBV28 | 10 | ASSLLVHGYT
TRBV10-3 | 12 | AIRRTGGSYEQY
TRBV5-1 | 13 | ASSLAGQGGYGYT
TRBV24-1 | 13 | ATSGTDRGSYEQY
TRBV14 | 10 | ASSITGNTIY